This TCR beta chain was profiled in a study of T cell clones after liver transplantation. Study-wide points: Donor-reactive sequences fell more than third party-reactive ones, suggesting partial deletion. In most of the 8 subjects, circulating graft-donor-reactive CD4 TCRbeta sequences fell significantly after transplant. Migration into the graft, not deletion, may explain lost graft donor-reactive T cells.

The assay was immunoSEQ multiplex PCR, and TCRdb's table has in-frame clones only and misses some. This table holds 10,000 or so clones, roughly 80% found once. Trimming stripped 0 bases from V and 5 bases from J, with 10 bases between. CDR3 size: 14 residues. CDR1 and CDR2 from the germline V gene are SEHNR and FQNEAQ (reference sequence). Note on this clone: Its antigen is unknown.

This TCR derives from a human patient who received a liver transplant. Some T cells may be provided by the graft donor. This specimen was CD8+ T cells from blood, taken at the 22-month timepoint. The chain carries TRBV7-9 and TRBJ2-5; D may be TRBD2 (7 bases). Written as DNA, the CDR3 is TGTGCCAGCAGCTTAGCGGGGGGGCTGGAGACCCAGTACTTC. Translating gives CASSLAGGLETQYF.